A selection of T cell receptor beta chains follows, all from one sample in a study of T cell responses to AZD1222 COVID-19 vaccine. Profiled with immunoSEQ multiplex PCR; TCRdb holds only in-frame clones, not every one. The sample holds tens of thousands of clones, less than 90% seen once. The starting material was peripheral blood, obtained on day 0 of AZD1222 vaccination. These receptors all stem from an adult in good health. Each CDR3 is given with its conserved first and last residue. D genes are given only for firm matches. Rows may omit the clone size; those that give it use once, few, many or a size class.

j_call clone_size d_call v_call cdr3_aa cdr3_nt
TRBJ2-5 once NA TRBV28 CASSSRRGKTQYF TGTGCCAGCAGTTCTCGAAGAGGAAAGACCCAGTACTTC
TRBJ2-2 once TRBD1 TRBV25-1 CASSHSGTGHNTGELFF TGTGCCAGCAGCCATTCCGGGACAGGGCATAACACCGGGGAGCTGTTTTTT
TRBJ1-1 NA TRBD1 TRBV29-1 CSVGQGLNTEAFF TGCAGCGTCGGACAGGGGTTGAACACTGAAGCTTTCTTT
TRBJ1-1 NA NA TRBV18 CASGAGAGNTEAFF TGTGCCAGCGGAGCAGGGGCAGGGAACACTGAAGCTTTCTTT
TRBJ1-1 NA TRBD1 TRBV7-2 CASSAQTGGKTEAFF TGTGCCAGCAGCGCCCAGACAGGGGGCAAAACTGAAGCTTTCTTT
TRBJ2-7 NA NA TRBV5-6 CASSLPGNYEQYF TGTGCCAGCAGCTTGCCGGGAAACTACGAGCAGTACTTC
TRBJ1-1 NA NA TRBV20-1 CGGRKDTEAFF TGCGGAGGGAGAAAGGACACTGAAGCTTTCTTT
TRBJ2-7 NA TRBD1 TRBV28 CASGTGGYEQYF TGTGCCAGCGGGACAGGGGGATACGAGCAGTACTTC
TRBJ2-1 NA NA TRBV10-3 CAISVALGQGEQFF TGTGCCATCAGTGTAGCACTAGGGCAGGGTGAGCAGTTCTTC
TRBJ2-7 NA NA TRBV5-5 CASRSDSSSYEQYF TGTGCCAGCAGATCTGACAGCTCCTCCTACGAGCAGTACTTC
TRBJ2-1 NA TRBD1 TRBV24-1 CATSDPGQVNEQFF TGTGCCACCAGTGACCCGGGACAGGTAAATGAGCAGTTCTTC
TRBJ2-3 NA TRBD2 TRBV7-3 CASSLGLAGGPARDTQYF TGTGCCAGCAGCTTAGGTCTAGCGGGAGGCCCGGCCCGAGATACGCAGTATTTT
TRBJ2-5 NA NA TRBV29-1 CSVAESPWGETQYF TGCAGCGTTGCGGAAAGCCCGTGGGGAGAGACCCAGTACTTC
TRBJ2-1 once NA TRBV7-2 CASSYSPPGRTYNEQFF TGTGCCAGCAGTTATTCCCCGCCGGGACGGACATACAATGAGCAGTTCTTC
TRBJ1-1 NA TRBD1 TRBV15 CATSRDRQGGTEAFF TGTGCCACCAGCAGAGATCGACAGGGCGGCACTGAAGCTTTCTTT
TRBJ2-7 NA NA TRBV28 CASTTRTDMTYEQYF TGTGCCAGCACCACCAGGACGGATATGACCTACGAGCAGTACTTC
TRBJ1-5 NA TRBD1 TRBV24-1 CATSGTVRNQPQHF TGTGCCACTTCCGGGACAGTCCGCAATCAGCCCCAGCATTTT
TRBJ1-5 NA NA TRBV19 CASSMEIAGNQPQHF TGTGCCAGTAGTATGGAAATTGCTGGCAATCAGCCCCAGCATTTT
TRBJ2-1 NA NA TRBV7-2 CASSLKRFSNEQFF TGTGCCAGCAGCTTAAAACGATTCAGCAATGAGCAGTTCTTC
TRBJ2-2 NA NA TRBV19 CASNSENTGELFF TGTGCCAGTAATAGCGAGAACACCGGGGAGCTGTTTTTT
TRBJ1-1 NA NA TRBV18 CASSPRSLPNLNTEAFF TGTGCCAGCTCACCCCGTTCACTTCCAAATTTGAACACTGAAGCTTTCTTT
TRBJ2-1 many TRBD2 TRBV7-3 CASSLTTTSGSYNEQFF TGTGCCAGCAGCTTAACTACGACTAGCGGGAGTTACAATGAGCAGTTCTTC
TRBJ1-1 NA NA TRBV5-6 CASSFELNTEAFF TGTGCCAGCAGCTTTGAGCTGAACACTGAAGCTTTCTTT
TRBJ2-3 NA TRBD2 TRBV5-4 CASSPSGGGTDTQYF TGTGCCAGCAGCCCTAGCGGGGGGGGCACAGATACGCAGTATTTT
TRBJ1-2 NA TRBD1 TRBV5-1 CASSPEQGNGYTF TGCGCCAGCAGCCCCGAACAGGGGAACGGCTACACCTTC
TRBJ2-1 NA NA TRBV4-1 CASSQVDLISYNEQFF TGCGCCAGCAGCCAAGTTGATCTGATCTCCTACAATGAGCAGTTCTTC
TRBJ2-3 NA NA TRBV7-3 CASSPLIGRRPGIDTDTQYF TGTGCCAGCAGTCCTTTAATAGGCAGGAGGCCCGGAATTGACACAGATACGCAGTATTTT
TRBJ2-7 once NA TRBV9 CASSVGTELPYEQYF TGTGCCAGCAGCGTAGGGACAGAGCTCCCCTACGAGCAGTACTTC
TRBJ2-1 NA NA TRBV15 CATRSGGSSYNEQFF TGTGCCACCAGAAGTGGGGGGAGCTCCTACAATGAGCAGTTCTTC